This T cell receptor beta chain was recovered during a study of Tregs in tolerant kidney transplant recipients. Some clones are missing from TCRdb's copy, which holds only in-frame ones; the method was immunoSEQ multiplex PCR. The table records around 77,000 clones, 95% to 98% of them present only once. CD4+CD25+CD127- Tregs, CD4+CD25- non-Tregs, CD4 and CD8 cells were sorted. Germline V CDR1 and CDR2: SGHNT, YYREEE (reference sequence). Trimming took off 0 bases at V and 0 bases at J, with 12 bases between the two ends. The CDR3 length is 16 residues. The sequencing here drew on CD4+ T cells from blood, taken before the transplant. The chain combines TRBV5-4 with TRBJ1-2, with a tentative D call TRBD1 (6 bases). The sequence was obtained from a human donor who received a combined kidney and bone marrow transplant. The CDR3 DNA sequence: TGTGCCAGCAGCTTGGCCGGGACACTATCTAACTATGGCTACACCTTC. This gives the protein CASSLAGTLSNYGYTF.